A single T cell receptor beta chain is shown here with its context. As yet, its antigen is unknown. This sample was included in a study of T cell clones after liver transplantation. On the study more broadly: TCRbeta sequencing after a pre-transplant mixed lymphocyte reaction identified graft-donor-reactive clones, later tracked in post-transplant blood. Apart from three HCV-positive recipients, transplants were for non-autoimmune, non-viral reasons.

Broader study findings: In a couple of subjects, few donor cells limited the measurable donor-reactive repertoire.

The assay was immunoSEQ multiplex PCR, and TCRdb's table has in-frame clones only and misses some. The profile shows 8,000 to 10,000 clones, around three quarters of them singletons. The sequencing used CD8+ T cells from blood, collected at the roughly 15-month timepoint. The origin of this receptor is a human patient who received a liver transplant. Some T cells here may be from the graft donor.

The CDR3 region is CASRPGLARPDTQYF. The CDR3 coding sequence is TGTGCCAGCAGACCGGGACTAGCGAGGCCAGATACGCAGTATTTT. This rearrangement joins TRBV6-5 to TRBJ2-3; 10 bases are a match to TRBD2. This CDR3 region has 15 residues. The V segment lost 6 bases and the J segment 4 bases; nucleotides outside the gene matches: 7. The germline V gene has CDR1 MNHEY and CDR2 SVGAGI.